This T cell receptor (beta chain) appears in the sequencing data of a study of monozygotic twins with inflammatory bowel disease. Findings and limits, study-wide: With others, IBD patients shared fewer clonotypes than healthy twins did, especially with disease activity.

CDR1 SEHNR and CDR2 FQNEAQ come from the germline V gene (reference sequence). This CDR3 region has 15 residues. As regards this clonotype: What it binds is not known.

TCRdb re-called the 5' RACE reads; every CDR3 protein appears as one record, without DNA. This specimen shows fewer than 550,000 distinct CDR3 sequences; the ten leading clones hold roughly 2.3%. This rearrangement joins TRBV7-9 to TRBJ2-1; TCRdb designates TRBD2, a call that cannot be tested without DNA. The material sequenced was blood. This receptor was identified in a human donor with ulcerative colitis or Crohn's disease, or a healthy co-twin of an affected twin (not recorded which). The chain's CDR3 is CASRKGLAEGNEQFF.